These T cell receptor beta chains were read from a single sample in a study of OX40 agonist ivuxolimab in advanced cancers. Clones were sequenced by immunoSEQ multiplex PCR, and TCRdb holds only the in-frame ones, with some missing. The sample lists around 69,000 clones, 89% occurring once. The source material was CD4+ or CD8+ T cells sorted from blood, sampled in a trial of the OX40 agonist ivuxolimab. The receptors were sampled from an adult with an advanced solid tumor such as melanoma, head and neck, liver or kidney cancer. CDR3s include the opening cysteine and the closing phenylalanine or tryptophan. The order of the fields is V gene, J gene, CDR3 protein.

V gene: TRBV5-5; J gene: TRBJ2-5; CDR3 protein: CASSSWASQETQYF
V gene: TRBV6-5; J gene: TRBJ2-7; CDR3 protein: CASSYSLEQYF
V gene: TRBV9; J gene: TRBJ2-1; CDR3 protein: CASSDWTSGVYNEQFF
V gene: TRBV7-3; J gene: TRBJ2-1; CDR3 protein: CASSLNRADEQFF
V gene: TRBV7-3; J gene: TRBJ2-1; CDR3 protein: CASSPQTSNEQFF
V gene: TRBV2; J gene: TRBJ2-1; CDR3 protein: CASSGLAGREHNEQFF
V gene: TRBV4-1; J gene: TRBJ1-2; CDR3 protein: CASSQDPQGNYGYTF
V gene: TRBV9; J gene: TRBJ1-1; CDR3 protein: CASSVAGSGLEAFF
V gene: TRBV7-2; J gene: TRBJ2-5; CDR3 protein: CASSLGPLQETQYF
V gene: TRBV4-2; J gene: TRBJ2-5; CDR3 protein: CASSRDRNQETQYF
V gene: TRBV27; J gene: TRBJ2-1; CDR3 protein: CASSPGIRLIDNEQFF
V gene: TRBV25-1; J gene: TRBJ2-3; CDR3 protein: CASSEAGVLTDTQYF
V gene: TRBV5-4; J gene: TRBJ1-1; CDR3 protein: CASSLGQGVVTEAFF
V gene: TRBV7-2; J gene: TRBJ2-1; CDR3 protein: CASSWTSGIYNEQFF
V gene: TRBV28; J gene: TRBJ2-7; CDR3 protein: CASSSVSSYEQYF
V gene: TRBV5-1; J gene: TRBJ1-1; CDR3 protein: CASSLGQGRGTEAFF
V gene: TRBV9; J gene: TRBJ1-2; CDR3 protein: CASSVESGIYGYTF
V gene: TRBV9; J gene: TRBJ2-1; CDR3 protein: CASSVAGDRLGGEQFF
V gene: TRBV2; J gene: TRBJ2-1; CDR3 protein: CASGQGLYNEQFF
V gene: TRBV28; J gene: TRBJ2-1; CDR3 protein: CASRSGTWDEQFF
V gene: TRBV5-8; J gene: TRBJ2-1; CDR3 protein: CASSLAGGTYNEQFF
V gene: TRBV4-1; J gene: TRBJ2-1; CDR3 protein: CASSQVTGEQFF
V gene: TRBV7-9; J gene: TRBJ2-7; CDR3 protein: CASSSGQFTYEQYF
V gene: TRBV11-2; J gene: TRBJ2-7; CDR3 protein: CASSVLAGSTYEQYF
V gene: TRBV7-9; J gene: TRBJ2-7; CDR3 protein: CASSQEAAGSDEGEQYF
V gene: TRBV7-6; J gene: TRBJ2-5; CDR3 protein: CASSTGGGGGPLQYF
V gene: TRBV11-2; J gene: TRBJ2-3; CDR3 protein: CASSRQGATSTDTQYF
V gene: TRBV5-1; J gene: TRBJ1-2; CDR3 protein: CASSLQESNYGYTF
V gene: TRBV18; J gene: TRBJ1-5; CDR3 protein: CASSPPSQANNQPQHF
V gene: TRBV6-1; J gene: TRBJ2-3; CDR3 protein: CASSPLGGVGDTQYF
V gene: TRBV7-9; J gene: TRBJ1-2; CDR3 protein: CASSFEGTLGYGYTF
V gene: TRBV10-3; J gene: TRBJ2-6; CDR3 protein: CAISPSGANVLTF
V gene: TRBV5-1; J gene: TRBJ2-1; CDR3 protein: CASSPRTDGNEQFF
V gene: TRBV6-1; J gene: TRBJ2-7; CDR3 protein: CASVDRVYEQYF
V gene: TRBV28; J gene: TRBJ2-7; CDR3 protein: CASSLHLAGSYEQYF
V gene: TRBV7-9; J gene: TRBJ1-4; CDR3 protein: CASSPGSANEKLFF
V gene: TRBV5-1; J gene: TRBJ2-7; CDR3 protein: CASSLGGGDLPYEQYF
V gene: TRBV11-2; J gene: TRBJ1-1; CDR3 protein: CASSLRTGGFTEAFF
V gene: TRBV7-3; J gene: TRBJ2-7; CDR3 protein: CASSTRDRGLYEQYF
V gene: TRBV30; J gene: TRBJ2-7; CDR3 protein: CAWSVLVGSYEQYF
V gene: TRBV9; J gene: TRBJ2-7; CDR3 protein: CASSVAQGQGSAYEQYF
V gene: TRBV28; J gene: TRBJ2-1; CDR3 protein: CASDPSSGRPSYNEQFF
V gene: TRBV27; J gene: TRBJ1-2; CDR3 protein: CASSPTSGFTPPYTF
V gene: TRBV2; J gene: TRBJ1-4; CDR3 protein: CASSGLESEKLFF
V gene: TRBV4-3; J gene: TRBJ2-1; CDR3 protein: CASSQDLGSSYNEQFF
V gene: TRBV6-5; J gene: TRBJ2-1; CDR3 protein: CASSDSNEQFF
V gene: TRBV5-4; J gene: TRBJ2-1; CDR3 protein: CASSRSGTGGNEQFF
V gene: TRBV29-1; J gene: TRBJ1-1; CDR3 protein: CSVEDIRTANTEAFF
V gene: TRBV18; J gene: TRBJ2-3; CDR3 protein: CASTTRGAGTDTQYF
V gene: TRBV19; J gene: TRBJ1-2; CDR3 protein: CASSKDRGGYGYTF
V gene: TRBV7-8; J gene: TRBJ2-3; CDR3 protein: CASSPIPGTSGNTDTQYF